A single sample is the source of the 10 T cell receptor beta chains below, sequenced in a study of post-analysis software for immune sequencing data. The study's findings and limits: Roughly five TRBV segments, including TRBV5-6, TRBV5-1 and TRBV20-1, were more frequent in patients than controls.

These receptors have no identified antigens. Carried by the TCR beta cDNA libraries were unique molecular identifiers. TCRdb reanalysed the PCR reads using MiXCR and keeps one entry per CDR3 protein. The sample consists of roughly 670,000 distinct CDR3 sequences, more than 50% of them appearing once. Sample: blood. All receptors come from a girl aged 2 to 9 with multiple sclerosis.

The chain recombines TRBV7-2 with TRBJ2-1; 7 nucleotides line up with TRBD2. CDR1 is SGHTA, CDR2 FQGNSA, per germline. V dropped 5 bases and J dropped 9; count of bases not matched to a gene: 13. The CDR3 loop spans 15 amino acids. The CDR3 bases are TGTGCCAGCAGCCGTACTAGCGCTGGAACGAGTGAGCAGTTCTTC. Protein: CASSRTSAGTSEQFF.

V and J are TRBV4-2 and TRBJ1-6; possible D gene TRBD1, 6 bases. Germline lookup yields CDR1 LGHNA and CDR2 YNFKEQ. This CDR3 region has 15 residues. V lost 1 base and J 8 bases, leaving 12 bases between the germline ends. The CDR3 DNA sequence: TGTGCCAGCAGCCAAGCGGACAGTTTTCATTCACCCCTCCACTTT. Amino acids: CASSQADSFHSPLHF.

This clonotype was found a few times. This chain links TRBV11-2 with TRBJ1-2, with D perhaps matching TRBD1 (5 bases). CDR1 SGHAT and CDR2 FQNNGV come from the germline V gene. The CDR3 sequence is 13 residues long. The V end lost 6 bases, the J end lost 5 bases, and 13 bases lay between the germline ends. The CDR3 here is CASRSDSSYGYTF. The CDR3 DNA reads TGTGCCAGCAGGAGCGACAGTTCTTATGGCTACACCTTC.

The table lists this clonotype with a count of one. This chain's CDR3 is CSAERDRQETQYF. CDR3 nucleotides: TGCAGCGCAGAAAGGGACAGACAAGAGACCCAGTACTTC. V gene TRBV29-1 combines with J gene TRBJ2-5; 7 positions match TRBD1. Losses at the gene ends were 7 bases for V and 2 bases for J; bases not matched to a gene: 7. CDR3 length: 13 amino acids. The germline V gene has CDR1 SQVTM and CDR2 ANQGSEA.

Only a few counts were recorded for this clonotype. The rearrangement joins TRBV5-1 to TRBJ2-7, with D perhaps matching TRBD2 (6 bases). Germline assignment: CDR1 SGHRS and CDR2 YFSETQ. The V and J ends lost 4 bases and 7 bases respectively, with 18 bases between them. The CDR3 sequence is 14 residues long. The CDR3 protein is CASSTRRAASEQYF. DNA for the CDR3: TGCGCCAGCAGCACCCGGAGGGCAGCCTCGGAGCAGTACTTC.

DNA of the CDR3: TGCAGTGCTAGAGTCGGAGTCTGGGAGACCCAGTACTTC. Its protein is CSARVGVWETQYF. The rearrangement uses TRBV20-1 and TRBJ2-5; no clear D gene. Trimming removed 1 base at V and 5 bases at J, with 11 bases between. From germline, CDR1 is DFQATT and CDR2 SNEGSKA (reference sequence). The CDR3 has 13 amino acids.

The chain has TRBV29-1 and TRBJ2-7, with a possible D match to TRBD1 (6 bases). CDR1 and CDR2 from the germline V gene are SQVTM and ANQGSEA. The CDR3 extends over 13 amino acids. Deletions cut 4 bases from V and 0 bases from J, with 10 bases between. For the CDR3, the DNA is TGCAGCGTTGCCGCAGGGGACTCCTACGAGCAGTACTTC. Residues: CSVAAGDSYEQYF.

This sequence joins TRBV4-3 and TRBJ2-5; the D gene is possibly TRBD2 (6 bases). The CDR3 contains 15 residues. Trimming shortened V by 2 bases and J by 5 bases, and 15 bases separated the two germline ends. Germline V gene lookup returns CDR1 LGHNA and CDR2 YSLEER. The CDR3: CASSQSRDFWETQYF. Written as DNA, the CDR3 is TGCGCCAGCAGCCAATCCAGGGACTTTTGGGAGACCCAGTACTTC.

The chain recombines TRBV20-1 with TRBJ2-1; no clear D gene. The CDR3 is 12 residues long. Germline CDR1 DFQATT, CDR2 SNEGSKA (reference sequence). V was pared by 2 bases and J by 5 bases, with 7 bases between. The DNA for the CDR3 is TGCAGTGCTAGAAGGTTCAACAATGAGCAGTTCTTC. Amino acid sequence: CSARRFNNEQFF.

The chain is built from TRBV7-8 and TRBJ2-1; D might be TRBD1 (6 bases). The length of the CDR3 is 15 residues. V lost 5 bases, J lost 2 bases, and 13 bases lay in between. Germline assignment: CDR1 SGHVS and CDR2 FQNEAQ. CDR3 sequence (DNA): TGTGCCAGCAGCATCGGACAGCACACCTACAATGAGCAGTTCTTC. Its translation is CASSIGQHTYNEQFF.